The 12 T cell receptor beta chains below all came from one sample that was sequenced in a study of identifying expanded T cells in peripheral blood. Assay: immunoSEQ multiplex PCR; the TCRdb copy retains only in-frame clones and omits some. The data show under 100,000 clones, with roughly 89% seen just once and approximately 7% held by the top ten. Sequenced: blood. The receptor source for this set is a person between 18 and 75 years old in good health.

This clone has just a few counts. V usage is TRBV27 and J usage is TRBJ2-2; D gene ambiguous. Germline CDR1 and CDR2: MNHEY and SMNVEV (reference sequence). Trimming shortened V by 3 bases and J by 6 bases, and 11 bases separated the two germline ends. The CDR3 is made up of 14 amino acids. CDR3 sequence (DNA): TGTGCCAGCAGTTTGGCCCCCAACTCCGGGGAGCTGTTTTTT. Its protein product is CASSLAPNSGELFF.

The V and J genes are TRBV28 and TRBJ1-4; D might be TRBD1 (5 bases). Germline lookup yields CDR1 MDHEN and CDR2 SYDVKM. Trimming took off 7 bases at V and 0 bases at J, with 12 bases between the two ends. The CDR3 length is 15 residues. DNA for the CDR3: TGTGCCAGCACCCTGGGACTTTCAACTAATGAAAAACTGTTTTTT. Its translation: CASTLGLSTNEKLFF.

V gene TRBV7-9 combines with J gene TRBJ1-1, with D maybe TRBD1 (6 bases). Trimming pared 5 bases from V and 5 bases from J, leaving 12 bases between. Germline CDR1 reads SEHNR; CDR2 reads FQNEAQ (reference sequence). The CDR3 extends over 13 amino acids. CDR3 sequence reads: CASSLQGRTEAFF. CDR3 sequence (DNA): TGTGCCAGCAGCCTACAGGGCCGGACTGAAGCTTTCTTT.

V gene TRBV5-1 combines with J gene TRBJ1-2; 9 bases are shared with TRBD1. Germline V gene sequence: CDR1 SGHRS, CDR2 YFSETQ. V trimming: 0 bases; J trimming: 5 bases; junction bases outside the gene matches: 5. This CDR3 has 15 residues. CDR3 in DNA: TGCGCCAGCAGCTTGGCCCCCGGGACAGGGTATGGCTACACCTTC. This translates into CASSLAPGTGYGYTF.

The chain joins TRBV9 to TRBJ1-6; 9 bases are a match to TRBD1. The CDR3 loop spans 16 amino acids. V was clipped by 4 bases and J by 8 bases; unmatched bases: 10. Germline assignment: CDR1 SGDLS and CDR2 YYNGEE. The CDR3 spells CASSFGGTGSDSPLHF. CDR3 in DNA: TGTGCCAGCAGCTTCGGAGGGACAGGGTCGGATTCACCCCTCCACTTT.

The V call is TRBV15, the J call TRBJ1-4; maybe TRBD1 (6 bases). The V end was cut by 5 bases, the J end by 7 bases, with 14 bases between. Germline V gene lookup returns CDR1 LNHNV and CDR2 YYDKDF (reference sequence). There are 14 residues in the CDR3. The CDR3: CATSEKGTIEKLFF. CDR3 DNA sequence: TGTGCCACCAGCGAAAAGGGGACAATTGAAAAACTGTTTTTT.

V is TRBV7-9 and J is TRBJ2-3; TRBD1 is a possible D gene (6 bases). V was pared by 5 bases and J by 5 bases, with 23 bases between. Germline V gene sequence: CDR1 SEHNR, CDR2 FQNEAQ (reference sequence). The CDR3 spans 17 residues. The CDR3 sequence: CASSPAPARGKGDTQYF. CDR3 bases: TGTGCCAGCAGCCCCGCGCCGGCCAGGGGCAAGGGAGATACGCAGTATTTT.

The gene calls are TRBV11-3 and TRBJ1-3; 10 nucleotides agree with TRBD1. V shed 5 bases, J shed 2 bases, and the junction held 9 bases outside the gene matches. Germline CDR1 reads SGHNT; CDR2 reads YENEEA. CDR3 length: 17 amino acids. The CDR3 protein is CASSPRPGQGTGNTIYF. CDR3 in DNA: TGTGCCAGCAGCCCTCGTCCGGGACAGGGGACTGGAAACACCATATATTTT. Variable domain in full (rest from reference TRBV11-3 and TRBJ1-3): EAGVVQSPRYKIIEKKQPVAFWCNPISGHNTLYWYLQNLGQGPELLIRYENEEAVDDSQLPKDRFSAERLKGVDSTLKIQPAELGDSAVYLCASSPRPGQGTGNTIYFGEGSWLTVV.

This clone turned up a few times. The chain recombines TRBV30 with TRBJ1-3; D unclear. The germline V gene encodes CDR1 GTSNPN and CDR2 SVGIG (reference sequence). This CDR3 comprises 14 residues. Deletions cut 0 bases from V and 6 bases from J, with 12 bases between. The CDR3 DNA sequence: TGTGCCTGGAGTGTGGGAGTCTTGGAAAACACCATATATTTT. This codes for CAWSVGVLENTIYF.

CDR3 in amino acids: CASCVGVNQPQHF. CDR3 in DNA: TGTGCCAGCTGCGTGGGGGTGAATCAGCCCCAGCATTTT. This chain links TRBV6-5 with TRBJ1-5; the D gene is possibly TRBD1 (5 bases). Germline CDR1 reads MNHEY; CDR2 reads SVGAGI. The V and J ends lost 8 bases and 4 bases respectively, with 12 bases between them. The CDR3 spans 13 residues.

V and J are TRBV9 and TRBJ2-7, with 14 bases matching TRBD2. Germline assignment: CDR1 SGDLS and CDR2 YYNGEE. The CDR3 is 18 residues long. V lost 0 bases, J lost 0 bases, and 5 bases stayed unmatched. The CDR3 loop reads CASSVGLAGGRSSYEQYF. The CDR3 nucleotides are TGTGCCAGCAGCGTAGGACTAGCGGGAGGGAGAAGCTCCTACGAGCAGTACTTC.

This clone was found once. The CDR3 nucleotides are TGCAGCGCTGACTACAGGGGCTTTCCCGGGGAGACCCAGTACTTC. Translating gives CSADYRGFPGETQYF. J is TRBJ2-5 and V is TRBV29-1; 7 bases agree with TRBD1. The V and J ends lost 7 bases and 5 bases, in that order; junction bases with no gene match: 16. CDR3 length equals 15 residues. CDR1 SQVTM and CDR2 ANQGSEA come from the germline V gene.